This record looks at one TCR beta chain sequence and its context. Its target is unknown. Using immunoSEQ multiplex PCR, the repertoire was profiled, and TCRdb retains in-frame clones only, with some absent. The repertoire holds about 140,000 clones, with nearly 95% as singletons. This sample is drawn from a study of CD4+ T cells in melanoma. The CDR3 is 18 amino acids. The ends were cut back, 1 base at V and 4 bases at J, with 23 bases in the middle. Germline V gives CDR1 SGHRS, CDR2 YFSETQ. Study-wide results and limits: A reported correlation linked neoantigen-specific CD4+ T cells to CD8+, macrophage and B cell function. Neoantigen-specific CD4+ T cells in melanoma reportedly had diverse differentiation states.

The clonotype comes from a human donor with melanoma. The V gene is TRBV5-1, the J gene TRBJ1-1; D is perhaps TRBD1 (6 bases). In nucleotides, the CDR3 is TGCGCCAGCAGCTTGTCCCCGGGACAACCTGTACTGAGCACTGAAGCTTTCTTT. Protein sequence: CASSLSPGQPVLSTEAFF.